A selection of T cell receptor beta chains follows, all from one sample in a study of T cell responses to AZD1222 COVID-19 vaccine. Some clones are missing from TCRdb's copy, which holds only in-frame ones; the method was immunoSEQ multiplex PCR. Of 120,000 to 150,000 clones listed, roughly 93% are singletons. The input for sequencing was peripheral blood, taken on day 0 of MenACWY control vaccination. These receptors came from an adult in good health. Both conserved end residues are part of each CDR3. Fields, in order: clone size, D gene, J gene, V gene, CDR3 protein, CDR3 DNA. A D gene is named only where the DNA matches it firmly. Clone sizes are given selectively: once, few, many, or a class where the clone is expanded.

>.|TRBD2|TRBJ2-5|TRBV3-1/TRBV3-2
CASSRLAGGSKETQYF
TGTGCCAGCAGCCGGTTGGCGGGAGGGTCTAAGGAGACCCAGTACTTC
>.|.|TRBJ1-1|TRBV19
CASNEGWEAFF
TGTGCCAGTAACGAGGGTTGGGAAGCTTTCTTT
>.|.|TRBJ1-4|TRBV2
CASTDRAGRASGEKLFF
TGTGCCAGCACCGATCGGGCAGGGAGGGCTTCGGGTGAAAAACTGTTTTTT
>.|.|TRBJ1-1|TRBV14
CASSQVGKTEAFF
TGTGCCAGCAGCCAAGTAGGGAAGACTGAAGCTTTCTTT
>.|TRBD1|TRBJ2-1|TRBV11-3
CASSLGQGTYNEQFF
TGTGCCAGCAGCCTGGGACAGGGAACCTACAATGAGCAGTTCTTC
>.|.|TRBJ1-1|TRBV29-1
CSVANTEAFF
TGCAGCGTGGCAAACACTGAAGCTTTCTTT
>.|.|TRBJ1-5|TRBV10-1
CASSEFGGPQHF
TGCGCCAGCAGTGAGTTTGGGGGGCCCCAGCATTTT
>few|TRBD1|TRBJ2-3|TRBV11-2
CASSLGQGADTQYF
TGTGCCAGCAGCCTAGGACAGGGTGCAGATACGCAGTATTTT
>.|TRBD2|TRBJ2-3|TRBV2
CASTPDGASGGLNTDTQYF
TGTGCCAGCACTCCTGATGGGGCTAGCGGGGGACTTAACACAGATACGCAGTATTTT
>.|.|TRBJ1-2|TRBV5-6
CASSFLGGTIGYTF
TGTGCCAGCAGCTTTCTCGGCGGAACTATCGGCTACACCTTC
>.|.|TRBJ1-2|TRBV4-3
CASSRSQGGRYGYTF
TGCGCCAGCAGCCGATCACAGGGAGGAAGGTATGGCTACACCTTC